The clone carrying this T cell receptor (beta chain) was observed a single time. The data belong to a study of blood T cell repertoires in COVID-19. Background on the study: Specimens from acute and convalescent COVID-19 originated in the United States, Italy and Spain. PBMCs, B-cell-depleted T cells, or T cells were the source of the cDNA or gDNA that made up the material.

In the source study's methods: Estimation of nucleated cell counts was performed using reference gene primer amplification. The table came from immunoSEQ multiplex PCR; TCRdb's copy has only in-frame clones and leaves some out. V and J calls plus clone size are reproduced from that table; the DNA served to infer D and trimming. This table holds nearly 90,000 clones, 72% found once. This CDR3 has 14 residues. Trimming left V 3 bases short and J 6 bases short, with 14 bases between. Looked up from germline, CDR1 is DFQATT and CDR2 is SNEGSKA (reference sequence). Specimen: peripheral blood. This rearrangement joins TRBV20-1 to TRBJ1-4; D not resolved. This receptor was identified in a woman over 75 with acute or convalescent COVID-19. CDR3 residues: CSASPIREHEKLFF. The CDR3 DNA is TGCAGTGCTAGTCCCATACGGGAGCATGAAAAACTGTTTTTT.